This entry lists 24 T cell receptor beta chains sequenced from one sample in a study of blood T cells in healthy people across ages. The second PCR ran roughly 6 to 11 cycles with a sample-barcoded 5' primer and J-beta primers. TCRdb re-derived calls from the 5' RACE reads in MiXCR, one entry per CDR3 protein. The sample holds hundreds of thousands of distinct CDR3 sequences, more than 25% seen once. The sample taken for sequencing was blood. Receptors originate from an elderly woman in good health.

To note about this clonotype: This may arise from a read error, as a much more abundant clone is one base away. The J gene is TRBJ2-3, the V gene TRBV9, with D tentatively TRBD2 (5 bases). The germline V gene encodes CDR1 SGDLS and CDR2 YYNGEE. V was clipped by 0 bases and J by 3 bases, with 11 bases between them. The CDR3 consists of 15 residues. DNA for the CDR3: TGTGCCAGCAGCGTAGGGGCGGGCTTAACAGATACGCAGTATTTT. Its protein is CASSVGAGLTDTQYF.

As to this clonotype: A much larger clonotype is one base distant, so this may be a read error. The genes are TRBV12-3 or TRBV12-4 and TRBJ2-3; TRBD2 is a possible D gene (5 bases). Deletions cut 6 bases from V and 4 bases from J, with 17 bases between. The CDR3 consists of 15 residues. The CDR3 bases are TGTGCCAGCAGCCTCCGGGGTGGTACCGCAGATACGCAGTATTTT. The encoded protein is CASSLRGGTADTQYF.

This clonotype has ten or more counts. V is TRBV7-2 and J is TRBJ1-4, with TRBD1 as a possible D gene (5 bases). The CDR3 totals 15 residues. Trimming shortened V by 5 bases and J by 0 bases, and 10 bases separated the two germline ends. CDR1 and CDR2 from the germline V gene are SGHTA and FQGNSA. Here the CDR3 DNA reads TGTGCCAGCAGCCTTCAGGGTGCAACTAATGAAAAACTGTTTTTT. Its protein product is CASSLQGATNEKLFF.

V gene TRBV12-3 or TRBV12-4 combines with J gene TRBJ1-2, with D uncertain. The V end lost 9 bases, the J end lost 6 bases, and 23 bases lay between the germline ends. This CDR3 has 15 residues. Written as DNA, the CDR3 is TGTGCCAGTGTTAGGAACGCCATCCTAAGCGATGGCTACACCTTC. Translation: CASVRNAILSDGYTF.

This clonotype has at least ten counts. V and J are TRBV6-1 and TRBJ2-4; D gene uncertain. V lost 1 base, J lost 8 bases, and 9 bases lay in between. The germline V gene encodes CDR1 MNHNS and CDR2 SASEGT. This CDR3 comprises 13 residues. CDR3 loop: CASSEVFADIQYF. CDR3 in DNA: TGTGCCAGCAGTGAAGTTTTCGCGGACATTCAGTACTTC.

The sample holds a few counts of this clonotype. The CDR3 sequence is CASSDRDRGGTGELFF. In DNA form, the CDR3 reads TGTGCCAGCAGTGACCGGGACAGGGGTGGAACCGGGGAGCTGTTTTTT. V is TRBV6-1 and J is TRBJ2-2; 10 nucleotides align to TRBD1. Germline V gives CDR1 MNHNS, CDR2 SASEGT. The CDR3 runs to 16 residues. The V and J ends lost 3 bases and 5 bases, in that order; junction bases with no gene match: 6.

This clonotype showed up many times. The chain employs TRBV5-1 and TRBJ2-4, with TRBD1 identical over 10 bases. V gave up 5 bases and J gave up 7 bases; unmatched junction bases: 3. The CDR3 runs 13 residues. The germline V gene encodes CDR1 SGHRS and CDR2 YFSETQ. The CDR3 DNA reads TGCGCCAGCAGTACGGACAGGGGGAACATTCAGTACTTC. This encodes CASSTDRGNIQYF.

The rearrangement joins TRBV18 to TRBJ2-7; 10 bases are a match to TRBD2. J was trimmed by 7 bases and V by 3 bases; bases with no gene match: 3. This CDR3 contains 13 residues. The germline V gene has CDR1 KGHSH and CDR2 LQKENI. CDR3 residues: CASSPTSGREQYF. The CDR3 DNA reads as TGTGCCAGCTCACCGACTAGCGGGCGTGAGCAGTACTTC.

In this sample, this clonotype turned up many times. CDR3 in DNA: TGTGCCAGCAGCTTCAGGGAGGGACAGCCCCAGCATTTT. Translated: CASSFREGQPQHF. The chain recombines TRBV7-9 with TRBJ1-5, with D possibly matching TRBD1 (5 bases). The germline V gene has CDR1 SEHNR and CDR2 FQNEAQ (reference sequence). The CDR3 sequence is 13 residues long. V was clipped by 3 bases and J by 7 bases, with 10 bases between them.

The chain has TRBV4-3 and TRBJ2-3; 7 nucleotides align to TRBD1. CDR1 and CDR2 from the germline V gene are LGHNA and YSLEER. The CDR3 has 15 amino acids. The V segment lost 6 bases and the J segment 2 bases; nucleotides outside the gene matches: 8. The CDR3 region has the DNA TGCGCCAGCAGTCCGGGACAGAAGATCACAGATACGCAGTATTTT. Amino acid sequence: CASSPGQKITDTQYF.

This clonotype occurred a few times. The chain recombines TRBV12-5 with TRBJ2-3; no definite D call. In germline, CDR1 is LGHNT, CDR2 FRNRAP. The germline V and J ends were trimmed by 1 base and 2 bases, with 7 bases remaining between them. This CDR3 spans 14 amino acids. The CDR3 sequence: CASGLDLNTDTQYF. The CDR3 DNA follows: TGTGCTAGTGGTTTGGACCTAAACACAGATACGCAGTATTTT.

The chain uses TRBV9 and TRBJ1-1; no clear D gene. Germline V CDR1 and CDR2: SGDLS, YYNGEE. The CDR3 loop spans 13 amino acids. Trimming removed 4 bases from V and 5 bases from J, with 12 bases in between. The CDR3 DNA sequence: TGTGCCAGCAGCCCAAGTCCCAGGACTGAAGCTTTCTTT. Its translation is CASSPSPRTEAFF.

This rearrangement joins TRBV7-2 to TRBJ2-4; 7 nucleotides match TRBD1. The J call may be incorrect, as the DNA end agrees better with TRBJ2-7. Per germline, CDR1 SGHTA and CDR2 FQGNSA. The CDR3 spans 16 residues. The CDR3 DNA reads TGTGCCAGCAGCTTAGGGCCCGATCACAGGGGAACCGAGCAGTACTTC. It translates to CASSLGPDHRGTEQYF.

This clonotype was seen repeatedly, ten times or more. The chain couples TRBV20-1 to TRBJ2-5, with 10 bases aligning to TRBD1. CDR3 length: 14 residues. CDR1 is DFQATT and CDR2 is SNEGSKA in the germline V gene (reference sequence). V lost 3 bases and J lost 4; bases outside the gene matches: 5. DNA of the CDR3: TGCAGTGCTAGGGGGACAGGGGATCCAGAGACCCAGTACTTC. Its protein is CSARGTGDPETQYF.

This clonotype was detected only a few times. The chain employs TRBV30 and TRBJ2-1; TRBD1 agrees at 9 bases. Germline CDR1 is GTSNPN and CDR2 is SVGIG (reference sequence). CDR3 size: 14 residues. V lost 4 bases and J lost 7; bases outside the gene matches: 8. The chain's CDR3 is CAWTRDRERNEQFF. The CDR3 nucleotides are TGTGCCTGGACCCGGGACAGGGAGAGGAATGAGCAGTTCTTC.

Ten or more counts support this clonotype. The CDR3 DNA reads as TGTGCCTGGAGTTCTCGGACCGCTAACTATGGCTACACCTTC. The encoded protein is CAWSSRTANYGYTF. V usage is TRBV30 and J usage is TRBJ1-2, with D hard to call. The V gene lost 2 bases and the J gene lost 0 bases, with 10 bases spanning the gap. CDR3 size: 14 residues. Germline lookup yields CDR1 GTSNPN and CDR2 SVGIG (reference sequence).

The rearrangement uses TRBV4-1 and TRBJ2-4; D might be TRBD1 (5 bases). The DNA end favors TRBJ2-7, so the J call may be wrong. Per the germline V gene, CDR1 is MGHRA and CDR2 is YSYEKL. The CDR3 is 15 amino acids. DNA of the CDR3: TGCGCCAGCAGCCAAGAGGTAAGGGGTCCATACGAGCAGTACTTC. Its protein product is CASSQEVRGPYEQYF.

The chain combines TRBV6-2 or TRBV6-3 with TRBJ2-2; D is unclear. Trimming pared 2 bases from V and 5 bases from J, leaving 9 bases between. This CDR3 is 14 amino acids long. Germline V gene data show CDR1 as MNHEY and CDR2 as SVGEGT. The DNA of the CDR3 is TGTGCCAGCAGTTACAGCCGGTATACCGGGGAGCTGTTTTTT. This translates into CASSYSRYTGELFF.

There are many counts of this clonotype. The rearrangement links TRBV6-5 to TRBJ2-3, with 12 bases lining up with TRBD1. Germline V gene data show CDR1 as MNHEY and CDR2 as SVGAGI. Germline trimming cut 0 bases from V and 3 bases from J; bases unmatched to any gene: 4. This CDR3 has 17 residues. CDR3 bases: TGTGCCAGCAGTTACTCCTGGGACAGGGGGCGGACAGATACGCAGTATTTT. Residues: CASSYSWDRGRTDTQYF.

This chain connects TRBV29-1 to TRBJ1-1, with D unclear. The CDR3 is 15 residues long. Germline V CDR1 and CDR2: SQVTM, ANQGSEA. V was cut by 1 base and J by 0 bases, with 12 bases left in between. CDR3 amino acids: CSVEVGRSMNTEAFF. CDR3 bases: TGCAGCGTTGAAGTAGGCAGGTCCATGAACACTGAAGCTTTCTTT.

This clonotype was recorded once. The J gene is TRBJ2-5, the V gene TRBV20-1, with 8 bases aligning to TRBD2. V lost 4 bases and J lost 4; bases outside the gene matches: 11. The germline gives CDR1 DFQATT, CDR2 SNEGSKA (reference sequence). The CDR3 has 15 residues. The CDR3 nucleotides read TGCAGTGCTATGTGGGAAGCGGGAGTGGGAGAGACCCAGTACTTC. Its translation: CSAMWEAGVGETQYF.

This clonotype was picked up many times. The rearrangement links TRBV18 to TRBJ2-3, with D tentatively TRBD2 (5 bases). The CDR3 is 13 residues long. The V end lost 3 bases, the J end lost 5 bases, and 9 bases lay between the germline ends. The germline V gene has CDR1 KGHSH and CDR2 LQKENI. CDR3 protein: CASSPPGVDTQYF. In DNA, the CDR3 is TGTGCCAGCTCACCGCCCGGGGTAGATACGCAGTATTTT.

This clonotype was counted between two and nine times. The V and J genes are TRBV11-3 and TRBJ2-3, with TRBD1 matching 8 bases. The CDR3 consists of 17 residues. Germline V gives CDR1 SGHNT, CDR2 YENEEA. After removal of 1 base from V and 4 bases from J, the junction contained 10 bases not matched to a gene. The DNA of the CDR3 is TGTGCCAGCAGCTTAGGAGGGGGGCGACAGGGGTCAGATACGCAGTATTTT. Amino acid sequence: CASSLGGGRQGSDTQYF.

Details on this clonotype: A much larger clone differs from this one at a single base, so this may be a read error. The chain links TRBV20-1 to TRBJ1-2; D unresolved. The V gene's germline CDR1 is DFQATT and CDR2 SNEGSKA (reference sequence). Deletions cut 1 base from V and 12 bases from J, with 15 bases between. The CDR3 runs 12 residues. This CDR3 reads CSARVGRTSNTF. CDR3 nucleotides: TGCAGTGCTAGAGTGGGCAGAACAAGCAACACCTTC.